This T cell receptor beta chain came from a study of tumor-infiltrating lymphocytes in oesophageal squamous cell carcinoma (dated by TCRdb to about 2016). This clonotype has just a few counts. No antigen is known for it. No qualities accompany the bases; no much larger clone lies one base away. From a lookup of the germline V gene (reference sequence), CDR1 and CDR2 are DFQATT and SNEGSKA. The CDR3 contains 15 residues, cysteine and phenylalanine counted. The CDR3 DNA has 45 bases and is translated from base 1. The method behind the library was PCR. Sequenced using an Illumina HiSeq 2000. TCRdb trimmed the raw reads at Q25, called clones with MiXCR and kept productive beta chains. Here each entry gathers all rows of one CDR3 protein and keeps the most common genes and DNA. Present in this sample are 20,000 or so distinct CDR3 sequences, roughly 41% of which were seen just once. The ten largest make up 30% to 45% of the sample.

The sample was esophageal tumor tissue. This chain is built from TRBV20-1 and TRBJ2-1; the D gene cannot be resolved reliably. Near its end, the DNA agrees better with TRBJ2-7, so the J call may be wrong. This clonotype originated in a male donor with esophageal squamous cell carcinoma. CDR3 region: CSAENSDDWAYEQYF. The DNA sequence is given as TGCAGTGCTGAAAACTCAGACGATTGGGCCTACGAGCAGTACTTC.